The sample holds one count of the clone carrying this T cell receptor beta chain. Its matching antigen is unknown. This sample stems from a study of cytomegalovirus exposure and HLA in healthy donors. Whole-study findings and limits: A missense DCLRE1C variant was associated with V- and J-gene trimming of TCR beta chains in a later analysis, and an independent cohort replicated the association.

Trimming left V 0 bases short and J 5 bases short, with 10 bases between. The V gene's germline CDR1 is ENHRY and CDR2 SYGVKD. The CDR3 is 14 amino acids. Vbeta (60) and Jbeta (13) primers were used in the PCR. Clones were sequenced by immunoSEQ multiplex PCR, and TCRdb holds only the in-frame ones, with some missing. The table shows tens of thousands of clones, with about 76% occurring only once. Material: PBMCs. The sequence came from a man between 18 and 35 years old in good health and CMV-seronegative. This sequence joins TRBV10-3 and TRBJ2-5, with TRBD1 as a possible D gene (6 bases). DNA of the CDR3: TGTGCCATCAGTGAGTCAGCAGGGGAGGAGACCCAGTACTTC. It yields the protein CAISESAGEETQYF.